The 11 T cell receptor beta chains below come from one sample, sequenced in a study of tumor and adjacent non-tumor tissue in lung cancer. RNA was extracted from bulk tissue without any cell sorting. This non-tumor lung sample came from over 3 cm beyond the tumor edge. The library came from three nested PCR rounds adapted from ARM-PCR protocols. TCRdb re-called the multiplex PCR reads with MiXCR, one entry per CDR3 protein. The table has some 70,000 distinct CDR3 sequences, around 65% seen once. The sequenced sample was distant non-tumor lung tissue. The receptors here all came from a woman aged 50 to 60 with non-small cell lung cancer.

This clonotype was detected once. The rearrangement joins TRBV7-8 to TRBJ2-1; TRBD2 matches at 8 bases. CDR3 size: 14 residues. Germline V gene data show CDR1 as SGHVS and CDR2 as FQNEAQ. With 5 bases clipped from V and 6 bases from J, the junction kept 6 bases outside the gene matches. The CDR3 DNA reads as TGTGCCAGCAGCCTCAACGGGAGGGGCAATGAGCAGTTCTTC. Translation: CASSLNGRGNEQFF.

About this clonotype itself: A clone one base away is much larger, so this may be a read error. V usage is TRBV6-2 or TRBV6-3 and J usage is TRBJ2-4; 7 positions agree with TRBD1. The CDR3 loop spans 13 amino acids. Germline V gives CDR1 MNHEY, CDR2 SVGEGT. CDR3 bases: TGTGCCAGCAGTCTACAGGGGAATGACATTCAGTGCTTC. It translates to CASSLQGNDIQCF.

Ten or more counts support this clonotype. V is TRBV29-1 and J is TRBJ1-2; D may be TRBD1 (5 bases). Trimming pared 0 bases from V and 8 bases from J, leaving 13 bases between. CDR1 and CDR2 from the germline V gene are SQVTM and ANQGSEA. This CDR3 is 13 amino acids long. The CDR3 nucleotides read TGCAGCGTTGAAGAGGCAGGGAGTGGAGGCTACACCTTC. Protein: CSVEEAGSGGYTF.

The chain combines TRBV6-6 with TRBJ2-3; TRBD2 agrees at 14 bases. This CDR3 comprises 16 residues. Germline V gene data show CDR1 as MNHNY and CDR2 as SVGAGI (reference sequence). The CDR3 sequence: CVSTRLAGGSTDTQYF. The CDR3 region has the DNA TGTGTCAGTACCCGACTAGCGGGAGGGAGCACAGATACGCAGTATTTT.

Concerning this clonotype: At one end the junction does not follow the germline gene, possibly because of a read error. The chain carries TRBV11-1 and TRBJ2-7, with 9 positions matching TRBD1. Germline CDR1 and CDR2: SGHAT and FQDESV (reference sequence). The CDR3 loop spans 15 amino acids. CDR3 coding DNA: TGTGCCAGCAGCTTAAGGGACAGGGACGAGTGCGAGCAATACTTC. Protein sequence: CASSLRDRDECEQYF.

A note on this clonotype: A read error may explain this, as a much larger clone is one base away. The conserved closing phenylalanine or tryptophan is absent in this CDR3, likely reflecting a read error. The chain's CDR3 is CASSLWVAGDYEQYL. CDR3 nucleotide sequence: TGTGCCAGCAGTTTATGGGTAGCGGGAGACTACGAGCAGTACTTG. This chain uses TRBV12-3 or TRBV12-4 with TRBJ2-7, with 9 bases aligning to TRBD2. V shed 2 bases, J shed 3 bases, and the junction held 5 bases outside the gene matches. The CDR3 totals 15 residues.

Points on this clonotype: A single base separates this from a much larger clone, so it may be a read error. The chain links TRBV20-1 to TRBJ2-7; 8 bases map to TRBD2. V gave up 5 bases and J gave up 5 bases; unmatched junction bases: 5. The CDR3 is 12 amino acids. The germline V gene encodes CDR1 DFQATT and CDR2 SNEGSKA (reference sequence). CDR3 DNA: TGCAGTGCTTCCAGGACTAGCCACGAGCAGTACTTC. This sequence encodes CSASRTSHEQYF.

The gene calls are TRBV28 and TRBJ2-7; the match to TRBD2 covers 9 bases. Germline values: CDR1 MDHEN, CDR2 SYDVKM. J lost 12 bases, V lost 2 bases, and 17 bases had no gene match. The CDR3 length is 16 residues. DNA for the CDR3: TGTGCCAGCAGTTTAAAGTGGTTCAGCGGGAGGAATTGGCTGTACTTC. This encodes CASSLKWFSGRNWLYF.

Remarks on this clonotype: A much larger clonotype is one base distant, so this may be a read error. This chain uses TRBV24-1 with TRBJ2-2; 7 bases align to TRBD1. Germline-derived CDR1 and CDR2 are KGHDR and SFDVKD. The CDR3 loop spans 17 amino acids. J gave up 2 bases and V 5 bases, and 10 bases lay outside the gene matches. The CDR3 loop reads CATSGSPGTANTGELFF. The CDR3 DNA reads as TGTGCCACCAGTGGTTCTCCCGGGACAGCAAACACCGGGGAGCTGTTTTTT.

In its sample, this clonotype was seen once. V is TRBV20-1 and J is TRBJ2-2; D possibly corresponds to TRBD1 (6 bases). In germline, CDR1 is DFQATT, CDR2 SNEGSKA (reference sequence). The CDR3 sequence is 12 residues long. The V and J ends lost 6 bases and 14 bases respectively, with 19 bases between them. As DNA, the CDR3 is TGCAGTGCGGCACAGGGTTCCGTGGAACTGTTTTTT. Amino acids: CSAAQGSVELFF.

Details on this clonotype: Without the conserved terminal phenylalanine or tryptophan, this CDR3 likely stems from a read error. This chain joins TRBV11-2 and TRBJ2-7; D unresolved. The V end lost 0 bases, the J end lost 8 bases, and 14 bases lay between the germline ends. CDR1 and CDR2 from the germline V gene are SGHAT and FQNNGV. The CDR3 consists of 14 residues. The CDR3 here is CASSLDRTDCQQYL. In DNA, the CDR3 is TGTGCCAGCAGCTTAGACAGGACGGATTGCCAGCAGTACTTA.